This T cell receptor beta chain appears in the sequencing data of a study of Ad26.COV2.S vaccination and SARS-CoV-2 variants. Notes on the study in general: Assessments of TCR breadth and depth may have underestimated the total T cell responses.

V shed 4 bases and J shed 1 base, with 11 bases lying between them. Germline-derived CDR1 and CDR2 are LNHDA and SQIVND (reference sequence). The CDR3 is made up of 15 amino acids. Comments on this clone: The antigen remains unidentified.

Libraries were prepared by immunoSEQ multiplex PCR; TCRdb keeps only in-frame clonotypes and omits some of them. The repertoire holds a few hundred thousand clones, with 90% as singletons. Treatment specified: around 19 received Ad26.COV2.S at low or high dose, single or two shots; about 5 received placebo; per-sample allocation not given. Vaccine and placebo recipients were sampled on day 63 after the first injection. The donor's status was that of an adult aged 18-55 years in Boston. The origin of this receptor is a person aged 18 to 65 who received the Ad26.COV2.S COVID-19 vaccine or a placebo. The rearrangement uses TRBV19 and TRBJ2-1, with D uncertain. Material: peripheral blood, obtained in a trial of Ad26.COV2.S vaccine versus placebo. CDR3 in amino acids: CASSTSLGSYNEQFF. The CDR3 DNA reads as TGTGCCAGTAGTACGTCGTTAGGGTCCTACAATGAGCAGTTCTTC.